One sample yielded the 26 T cell receptor beta chains listed below, sequenced in a study of identical twins. TCRdb reprocessed the 5' RACE reads with MiXCR, giving one entry per CDR3 protein. The sample lists over 200,000 distinct CDR3 sequences, around a tenth seen once, with roughly 5% in the top ten. The sequenced sample consisted of memory (CD45RO+) T cells sorted from blood. Source of these receptors: a woman under 30 in good health.

At least ten counts were recorded for this clonotype. This rearrangement joins TRBV12-3 or TRBV12-4 to TRBJ2-1, with 8 bases identical to TRBD2. V trimming: 4 bases; J trimming: 6 bases; junction bases outside the gene matches: 8. This CDR3 contains 15 residues. DNA for the CDR3: TGTGCCAGCAGTTGGACTAGCAGGGCCGTCAATGAGCAGTTCTTC. Its translation is CASSWTSRAVNEQFF.

This clonotype has a handful of counts. The V gene is TRBV7-8, the J gene TRBJ1-1, with unresolved D. CDR3 size: 12 residues. Germline CDR1 is SGHVS and CDR2 is FQNEAQ. Trimming removed 5 bases at V and 10 bases at J, with 14 bases between. CDR3 nucleotide sequence: TGTGCCAGCAGCCCCCAGTGGCTGATAGCTTTCTTT. It is translated as CASSPQWLIAFF.

This sequence joins TRBV3-1 and TRBJ2-1; D possibly uses TRBD1 or TRBD2 (5 bases each). Trimming took 3 bases from V and 8 from J, leaving 8 bases between them. CDR1 is LGHDT, CDR2 YNNKEL, per germline (reference sequence). The CDR3 spans 12 residues. CDR3 in DNA: TGTGCCAGCAGCCACCGGGGCCATGAGCAGTTCTTC. Amino acid sequence: CASSHRGHEQFF.

There are a few counts of this clonotype. V usage is TRBV20-1 and J usage is TRBJ2-1; TRBD2 agrees at 10 bases. Per germline, CDR1 DFQATT and CDR2 SNEGSKA (reference sequence). The V segment lost 6 bases and the J segment 0 bases; nucleotides outside the gene matches: 2. The CDR3 runs 14 residues. The CDR3 DNA is TGCAGTGCCAGACTAGCGGGCTCCTACAATGAGCAGTTCTTC. Residues: CSARLAGSYNEQFF.

This clonotype was seen a few times. The V gene is TRBV11-1, the J gene TRBJ2-1; the match to TRBD2 covers 11 bases. CDR1 SGHAT and CDR2 FQDESV come from the germline V gene (reference sequence). Trimming took 2 bases from V and 2 from J; bases not matched to a gene: 8. This CDR3 is 18 amino acids long. CDR3 loop: CASSLSISGGAAYNEQFF. CDR3 sequence (DNA): TGTGCCAGCAGCTTATCAATTAGCGGGGGGGCCGCCTACAATGAGCAGTTCTTC.

The genes are TRBV12-3 or TRBV12-4 and TRBJ2-7; 9 nucleotides line up with TRBD1. Germline trimming cut 4 bases from V and 5 bases from J; bases unmatched to any gene: 6. The CDR3 runs to 14 residues. CDR3 in amino acids: CASSSGQGSDEQYF. As DNA, the CDR3 is TGTGCCAGCAGTTCCGGACAGGGGTCCGACGAGCAGTACTTC.

The chain recombines TRBV5-1 with TRBJ2-5; tentative D call: TRBD1 (5 bases). The V and J ends lost 0 bases and 2 bases respectively, with 14 bases between them. The CDR3 length is 16 residues. Germline V gives CDR1 SGHRS, CDR2 YFSETQ. The CDR3 region has the DNA TGCGCCAGCAGCTTGGATGCCAGGGTCAGACAAGAGACCCAGTACTTC. Translated: CASSLDARVRQETQYF. Looking up the rest from reference TRBV5-1 and TRBJ2-5 gives the full variable domain: KAGVTQTPRYLIKTRGQQVTLSCSPISGHRSVSWYQQTPGQGLQFLFEYFSETQRNKGNFPGRFSGRQFSNSRSEMNVSTLELGDSALYLCASSLDARVRQETQYFGPGTRLLVL.

This clonotype was counted at least ten times. This sequence joins TRBV10-2 and TRBJ2-1, with D hard to call. Germline-derived CDR1 and CDR2 are WSHSY and SAAADI. This CDR3 spans 11 amino acids. V was pared by 4 bases and J by 8 bases, with 6 bases between. The CDR3 DNA reads as TGCGCCAGCAGTGGACGCTATGAGCAGTTCTTC. Protein sequence: CASSGRYEQFF.

This clonotype was observed many times. The rearrangement uses TRBV11-1 and TRBJ2-3; the match to TRBD1 covers 8 bases. Losses at the gene ends were 5 bases for V and 4 bases for J; bases not matched to a gene: 8. Germline CDR1 reads SGHAT; CDR2 reads FQDESV (reference sequence). CDR3 length equals 15 residues. CDR3 region: CASSPPGQASDTQYF. CDR3 DNA sequence: TGTGCCAGCAGCCCCCCGGGACAGGCATCAGATACGCAGTATTTT.

The chain is built from TRBV27 and TRBJ1-3; the D gene is possibly TRBD1 (5 bases). This CDR3 is 14 amino acids long. Trimming left V 5 bases short and J 9 bases short, with 17 bases between. Germline V gene sequence: CDR1 MNHEY, CDR2 SMNVEV (reference sequence). The CDR3 DNA reads TGTGCCAGCAGTCCCGAGACAGAACCAAGCACCATATATTTT. Amino acids: CASSPETEPSTIYF.

A few counts support this clonotype. The gene calls are TRBV20-1 and TRBJ2-5; D is unclear. The germline CDR1 and CDR2 sequences are DFQATT and SNEGSKA (reference sequence). V was cut by 5 bases and J by 6 bases, with 13 bases left in between. The CDR3 is 12 amino acids. The CDR3 DNA follows: TGCAGTGCTTCAGACAACCGAAAGACCCAGTACTTC. It translates to CSASDNRKTQYF.

This clonotype was detected only a few times. The V and J genes are TRBV6-1 and TRBJ2-3; the match to TRBD2 covers 7 bases. Losses at the gene ends were 5 bases for V and 6 bases for J; bases not matched to a gene: 11. Germline CDR1 reads MNHNS; CDR2 reads SASEGT. The CDR3 spans 15 residues. This CDR3 is CASSLGLLGVDTQYF. Written as DNA, the CDR3 is TGTGCCAGCAGTCTGGGACTACTGGGGGTTGATACGCAGTATTTT.

This clonotype was recorded a few times. This chain joins TRBV5-1 and TRBJ2-3, with TRBD2 matching 10 bases. Germline V gene sequence: CDR1 SGHRS, CDR2 YFSETQ. V dropped 6 bases and J dropped 5; count of bases not matched to a gene: 3. There are 13 residues in the CDR3. CDR3 nucleotides: TGCGCCAGCACTCTAGCGGGAGAAGATACGCAGTATTTT. Translating it yields CASTLAGEDTQYF.

The rearrangement uses TRBV7-8 and TRBJ2-7, with D perhaps TRBD1 (5 bases). V lost 2 bases and J 8 bases, leaving 16 bases between the germline ends. CDR1 and CDR2 from the germline V gene are SGHVS and FQNEAQ. The CDR3 sequence is 14 residues long. The CDR3 bases are TGTGCCAGCAGCTTAAACAGGCAGCCCTCAAAGCAGTACTTC. Amino acid sequence: CASSLNRQPSKQYF.

This sequence joins TRBV5-1 and TRBJ2-3; D perhaps matches TRBD2 (5 bases). CDR3 length equals 13 residues. CDR1 and CDR2 (germline): SGHRS, YFSETQ. V was pared by 4 bases and J by 2 bases, with 8 bases between. CDR3 amino acids: CASSKTTTDTQYF. The DNA of the CDR3 is TGCGCCAGCAGCAAGACTACCACAGATACGCAGTATTTT. The variable domain in full, completed from reference TRBV5-1 and TRBJ2-3, reads KAGVTQTPRYLIKTRGQQVTLSCSPISGHRSVSWYQQTPGQGLQFLFEYFSETQRNKGNFPGRFSGRQFSNSRSEMNVSTLELGDSALYLCASSKTTTDTQYFGPGTRLTVL.

This rearrangement joins TRBV6-1 to TRBJ2-7, with a possible D match to TRBD2 (6 bases). Deletions cut 7 bases from V and 0 bases from J, with 13 bases between. Germline values: CDR1 MNHNS, CDR2 SASEGT. The CDR3 is 14 residues long. CDR3 protein: CASTNRDSSYEQYF. The CDR3 coding sequence is TGTGCCAGCACCAACCGGGACTCCTCCTACGAGCAGTACTTC.

This clonotype was picked up many times. The CDR3 here is CARRATGTDTQYF. The CDR3 bases are TGCGCCAGGAGGGCGACTGGCACAGATACGCAGTATTTT. This chain uses TRBV10-1 with TRBJ2-3; D perhaps matches TRBD2 (5 bases). From germline, CDR1 is WNHNN and CDR2 SYGVQD (reference sequence). This CDR3 is 13 amino acids long. V was trimmed by 9 bases and J by 1 base, leaving 11 bases between them.

This clonotype was seen ten or more times. This chain links TRBV20-1 with TRBJ1-1; the match to TRBD1 covers 9 bases. The trim removed 8 bases at V and 3 bases at J, leaving 10 bases unmatched. The CDR3 length is 14 residues. Germline V gives CDR1 DFQATT, CDR2 SNEGSKA (reference sequence). This CDR3 reads CSPDPGQGHTEAFF. DNA for the CDR3: TGCAGTCCTGATCCGGGACAGGGTCACACTGAAGCTTTCTTT.

V and J are TRBV18 and TRBJ2-3; 10 positions agree with TRBD2. The germline CDR1 and CDR2 sequences are KGHSH and LQKENI. The CDR3 covers 16 residues. V gave up 5 bases and J gave up 2 bases; unmatched junction bases: 7. CDR3 in DNA: TGTGCCAGCTCATCAAGCGGGAGGGCGTACACAGATACGCAGTATTTT. Protein sequence: CASSSSGRAYTDTQYF.

By its share, this clonotype is medium-sized. This chain joins TRBV7-8 and TRBJ1-4; 7 bases map to TRBD1. The CDR3 is 16 residues long. Germline trimming cut 4 bases from V and 7 bases from J; bases unmatched to any gene: 12. CDR1 is SGHVS and CDR2 is FQNEAQ in the germline V gene. CDR3 protein: CASSYSDREGGEKLFF. Here the CDR3 DNA reads TGTGCCAGCAGCTACTCTGACAGGGAAGGTGGTGAAAAACTGTTTTTT.

In this sample, this clonotype turned up many times. The chain recombines TRBV20-1 with TRBJ2-1; maybe TRBD2 (6 bases). The CDR3 runs to 13 residues. The germline V and J ends were trimmed by 3 bases and 5 bases, with 11 bases remaining between them. The germline gives CDR1 DFQATT, CDR2 SNEGSKA (reference sequence). CDR3 DNA: TGCAGTGCTAGTGGGGGGAGCAACAATGAGCAGTTCTTC. Translation gives CSASGGSNNEQFF.

This clonotype was observed a handful of times. The chain links TRBV20-1 to TRBJ2-4, with 9 nucleotides matching TRBD1. The CDR3 loop spans 14 amino acids. CDR1 DFQATT and CDR2 SNEGSKA come from the germline V gene (reference sequence). Trimming removed 8 bases from V and 0 bases from J; junction bases left unmatched: 5. The CDR3 DNA follows: TGCAGTACACACAGGGGGCTAGCCAAAAACATTCAGTACTTC. This translates into CSTHRGLAKNIQYF.

The V call is TRBV7-6, the J call TRBJ2-5, with D tentatively TRBD2 (5 bases). Trimming stripped 2 bases from V and 4 bases from J, with 11 bases between. The CDR3 is 14 amino acids. Germline V CDR1 and CDR2: SGHVS, FNYEAQ. In DNA form, the CDR3 reads TGTGCCAGCAGCTTAAGTTCCGCGGGAGAGACCCAGTACTTC. Translated: CASSLSSAGETQYF.

The V call is TRBV5-1, the J call TRBJ2-3; TRBD2 is a possible D gene (7 bases). V gave up 4 bases and J gave up 7 bases, with 22 bases separating them. This CDR3 is 16 amino acids long. Germline CDR1 and CDR2: SGHRS and YFSETQ. This CDR3 is CASSPTGRGPGNTQYF. CDR3 sequence (DNA): TGCGCCAGCAGCCCAACTGGGCGGGGGCCGGGAAATACGCAGTATTTT.

In this sample, this clonotype turned up a few times. This chain uses TRBV11-3 with TRBJ2-1, with TRBD1 as a possible D gene (6 bases). The CDR3 has 13 residues. CDR1 is SGHNT, CDR2 YENEEA, per germline. With 5 bases removed from V and 6 bases from J, the gap between germline ends came to 11 bases. Here the CDR3 DNA reads TGTGCCAGCAGCCCCCGAGGGGGCAATGAGCAGTTCTTC. This sequence encodes CASSPRGGNEQFF.

The genes are TRBV9 and TRBJ2-1; 7 positions agree with TRBD1. The V segment lost 4 bases and the J segment 2 bases; nucleotides outside the gene matches: 6. The CDR3 runs 15 residues. In germline, CDR1 is SGDLS, CDR2 YYNGEE. The DNA of the CDR3 is TGTGCCAGCAGCTCCGAGCAGGGGGCCTACAATGAGCAGTTCTTC. Protein sequence: CASSSEQGAYNEQFF.